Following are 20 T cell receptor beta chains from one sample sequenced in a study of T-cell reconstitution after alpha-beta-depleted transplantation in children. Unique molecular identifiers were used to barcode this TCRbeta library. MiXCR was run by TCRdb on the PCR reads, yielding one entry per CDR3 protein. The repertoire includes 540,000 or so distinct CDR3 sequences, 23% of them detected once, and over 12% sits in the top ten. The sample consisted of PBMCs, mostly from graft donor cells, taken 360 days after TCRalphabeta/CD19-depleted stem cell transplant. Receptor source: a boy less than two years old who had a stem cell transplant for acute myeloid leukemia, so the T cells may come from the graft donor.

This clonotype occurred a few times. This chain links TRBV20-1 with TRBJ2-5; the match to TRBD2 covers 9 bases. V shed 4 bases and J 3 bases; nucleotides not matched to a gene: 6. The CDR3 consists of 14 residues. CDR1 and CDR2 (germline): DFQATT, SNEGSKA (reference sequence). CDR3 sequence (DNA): TGCAGTGCTATAGGCGGGGGGGCCGAAGAGACCCAGTACTTC. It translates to CSAIGGGAEETQYF.

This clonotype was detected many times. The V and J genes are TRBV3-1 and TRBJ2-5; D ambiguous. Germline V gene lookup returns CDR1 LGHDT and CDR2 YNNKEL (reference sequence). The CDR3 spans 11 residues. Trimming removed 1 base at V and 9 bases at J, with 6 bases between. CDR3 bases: TGTGCCAGCAGCCAAGGAAGGCCCCAGTACTTC. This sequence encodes CASSQGRPQYF.

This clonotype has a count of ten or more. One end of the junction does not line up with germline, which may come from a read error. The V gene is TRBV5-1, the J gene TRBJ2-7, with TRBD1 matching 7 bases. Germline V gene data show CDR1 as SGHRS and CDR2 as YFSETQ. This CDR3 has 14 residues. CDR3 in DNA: TGCGCCAGCAGCTTCCGACAGGGCTCCGACGAGCAGTACTTC. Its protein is CASSFRQGSDEQYF.

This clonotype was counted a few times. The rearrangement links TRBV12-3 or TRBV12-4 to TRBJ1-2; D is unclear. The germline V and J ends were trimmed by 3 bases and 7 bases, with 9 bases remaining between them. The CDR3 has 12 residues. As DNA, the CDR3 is TGTGCCAGCAGTTTTGTCAGGTCTGGCTACACCTTC. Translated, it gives CASSFVRSGYTF.

The CDR3 DNA sequence: TGTGCCATCAGTGAGCCAGCTAGCGGGGGGCTCGCTAGCACAGATACGCAGTATTTT. It yields the protein CAISEPASGGLASTDTQYF. The rearrangement uses TRBV10-3 and TRBJ2-3, with 11 bases that match TRBD2. This CDR3 spans 19 amino acids. Germline V lookup: CDR1 ENHRY, CDR2 SYGVKD. J gave up 0 bases and V 2 bases, and 10 bases lay outside the gene matches.

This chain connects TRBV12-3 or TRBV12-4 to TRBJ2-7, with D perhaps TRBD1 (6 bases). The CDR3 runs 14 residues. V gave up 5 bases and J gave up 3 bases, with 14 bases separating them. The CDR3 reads CASSQGLLDYEQYF. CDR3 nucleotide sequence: TGTGCCAGCAGTCAGGGGCTCTTAGACTACGAGCAGTACTTC.

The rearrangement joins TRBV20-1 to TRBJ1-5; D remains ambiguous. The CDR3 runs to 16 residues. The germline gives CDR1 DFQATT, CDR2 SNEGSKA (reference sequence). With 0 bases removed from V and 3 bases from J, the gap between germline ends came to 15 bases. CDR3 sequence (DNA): TGCAGTGCTAGAGATATAAGGGAGGGCGCCAATCAGCCCCAGCATTTT. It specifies CSARDIREGANQPQHF.

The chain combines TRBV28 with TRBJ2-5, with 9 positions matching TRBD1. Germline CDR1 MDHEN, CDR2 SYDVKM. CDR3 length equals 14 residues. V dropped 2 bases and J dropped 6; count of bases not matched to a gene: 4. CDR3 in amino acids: CASSLKGTGQTQYF. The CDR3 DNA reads TGTGCCAGCAGTTTAAAAGGGACAGGGCAGACCCAGTACTTC.

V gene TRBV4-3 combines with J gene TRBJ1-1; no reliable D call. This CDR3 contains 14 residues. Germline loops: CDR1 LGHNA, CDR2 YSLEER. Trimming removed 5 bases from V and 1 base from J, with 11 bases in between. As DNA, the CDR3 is TGCGCCAGCAGCGAAAGGTCGTCGAACACTGAAGCTTTCTTT. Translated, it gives CASSERSSNTEAFF.

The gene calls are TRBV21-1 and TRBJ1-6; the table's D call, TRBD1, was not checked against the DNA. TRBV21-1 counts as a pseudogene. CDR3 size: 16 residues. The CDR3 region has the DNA TGTGCCAGCAGCAAGGACCTTACGGGACACGGATCACCCCTCCACTTT. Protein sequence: CASSKDLTGHGSPLHF.

CDR3 bases: TGCAGTGCTAGAGATAAGCGGCTAGCGGGGGGGCTAGATACGCAGTATTTT. Protein sequence: CSARDKRLAGGLDTQYF. The rearrangement joins TRBV20-1 to TRBJ2-3, with TRBD2 matching over 12 bases. Germline V gives CDR1 DFQATT, CDR2 SNEGSKA (reference sequence). The CDR3 consists of 17 residues. V trimming: 0 bases; J trimming: 5 bases; junction bases outside the gene matches: 9.

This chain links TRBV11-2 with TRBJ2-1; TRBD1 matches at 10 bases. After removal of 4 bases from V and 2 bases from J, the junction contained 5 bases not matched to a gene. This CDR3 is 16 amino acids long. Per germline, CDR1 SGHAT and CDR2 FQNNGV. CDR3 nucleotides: TGTGCCAGCAGCTACGGGACAGGGGAGGCCTACAATGAGCAGTTCTTC. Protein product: CASSYGTGEAYNEQFF.

CDR3 sequence (DNA): TGTGCCAGCAGCGGAATGGGCAATCAGCCCCAGCATTTT. It codes for CASSGMGNQPQHF. The chain employs TRBV9 and TRBJ1-5; D unresolved. This CDR3 has 13 residues. The germline V gene has CDR1 SGDLS and CDR2 YYNGEE. Trimming cost V 3 bases and J 2 bases, with 6 bases left between them.

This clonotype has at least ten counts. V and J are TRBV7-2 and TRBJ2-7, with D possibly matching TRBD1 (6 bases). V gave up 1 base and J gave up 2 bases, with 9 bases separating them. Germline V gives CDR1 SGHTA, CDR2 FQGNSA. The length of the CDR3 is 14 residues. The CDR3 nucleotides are TGTGCCAGCAGCTTAGAGGCAGGGGCCTACGAGCAGTACTTC. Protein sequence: CASSLEAGAYEQYF.

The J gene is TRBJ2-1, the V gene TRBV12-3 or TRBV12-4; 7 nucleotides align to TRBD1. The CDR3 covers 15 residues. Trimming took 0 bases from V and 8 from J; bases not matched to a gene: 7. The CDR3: CASSLALRGGDEQFF. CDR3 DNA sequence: TGTGCCAGCAGTTTAGCGCTACGAGGGGGCGATGAGCAGTTCTTC.

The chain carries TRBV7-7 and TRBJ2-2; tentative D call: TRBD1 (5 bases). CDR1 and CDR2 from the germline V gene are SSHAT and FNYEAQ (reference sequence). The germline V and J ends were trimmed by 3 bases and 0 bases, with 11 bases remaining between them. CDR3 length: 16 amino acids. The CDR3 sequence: CASSFGASANTGELFF. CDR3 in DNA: TGTGCCAGCAGCTTTGGGGCCTCCGCGAACACCGGGGAGCTGTTTTTT.

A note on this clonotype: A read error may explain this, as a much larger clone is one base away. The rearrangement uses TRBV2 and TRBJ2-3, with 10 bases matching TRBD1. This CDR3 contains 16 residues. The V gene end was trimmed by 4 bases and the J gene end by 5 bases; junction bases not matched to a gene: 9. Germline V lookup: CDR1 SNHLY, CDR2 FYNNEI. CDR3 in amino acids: CASSVGVTGGIDTQYF. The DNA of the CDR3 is TGTGCCAGCAGTGTGGGAGTGACAGGGGGCATAGATACGCAGTATTTT.

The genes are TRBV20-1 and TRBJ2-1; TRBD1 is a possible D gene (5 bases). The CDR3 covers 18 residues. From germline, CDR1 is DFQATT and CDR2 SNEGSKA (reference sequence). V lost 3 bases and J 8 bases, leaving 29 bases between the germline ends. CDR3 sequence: CSASKPHLILGAQDEQFF. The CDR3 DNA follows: TGCAGTGCTAGTAAACCCCACCTCATTCTAGGGGCGCAGGATGAGCAGTTCTTC.

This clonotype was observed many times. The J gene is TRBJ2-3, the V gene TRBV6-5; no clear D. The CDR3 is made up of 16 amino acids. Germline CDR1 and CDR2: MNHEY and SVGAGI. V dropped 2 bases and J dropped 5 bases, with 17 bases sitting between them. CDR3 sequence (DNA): TGTGCCAGCAGTTACATAACGCCTGGTACGGGAGATACGCAGTATTTT. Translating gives CASSYITPGTGDTQYF.

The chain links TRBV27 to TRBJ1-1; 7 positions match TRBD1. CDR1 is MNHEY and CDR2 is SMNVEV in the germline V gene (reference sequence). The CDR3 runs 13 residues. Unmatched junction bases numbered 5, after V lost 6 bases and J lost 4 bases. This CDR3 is CASRQGNPTEAFF. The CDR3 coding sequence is TGTGCCAGCAGACAGGGGAATCCCACTGAAGCTTTCTTT.